This entry concerns a single T cell receptor beta chain. Base qualities are not recorded, but no much larger clone differs from it by a single base. The entry originates in a study of T cells in tuberculosis (dated by TCRdb to the late 2010s). With respect to the entire study: To characterize T cells specific for the mycobacterial lipid antigen glucose monomycolate (GMM), the study used CD1B tetramers together with high-throughput TCR immunosequencing.

TCR-alpha and TCR-beta chains were sequenced unpaired, so chain pairing information was not available. The immunoSEQ multiplex PCR assay was used to generate TCR libraries, with TCR-beta and/or TCR-alpha/delta assays applied to each sample. The amplified TCR libraries were sequenced using the Illumina high-throughput platform. As for how the authors treated the data: Clustering and dimensionality reduction relied on pairwise TCRdist distances among GMM-specific receptors from T cells that were either sorted ex vivo or expanded in vitro. Sequence motifs defined by gene usage and CDR3 content were tested for enrichment in tetramer-positive versus tetramer-negative populations. Sourced from immuneACCESS, this table was stored by TCRdb with only in-frame sequences that have V and J called. A share of the clones is absent; for the studies checked, an unresolved V gene accounts for under half, and the remainder has no known explanation. Clone size and V and J calls were adopted from that table, with D and trimming inferred from the DNA. This sample is represented by around 60,000 clones; around 86% of them were singletons. The ten largest make up over 10% of the sample.

After removal of 3 bases from V and 2 bases from J, the junction retains 7 bases not matched to a gene. CDR1 and CDR2 are read off the germline V gene (reference sequence) as LNHDA and SQIVND. From cysteine to phenylalanine, the CDR3 is 16 amino acids long. Kept here is only the CDR3 DNA, which spans 48 bases and is read in frame from base 1. General conclusions and limits of the study: T cells that bind the CD1B-GMM tetramer with low affinity may have been missed by the stringent sort gate.

After being thawed and rested overnight, PBMC were stained with GMM-loaded CD1B tetramer, a Live/Dead dye and anti-CD3, and were then sorted on a FACS Aria II. The CD1B tetramers were loaded with C32 glucose monomycolate that had been purified from Rhodococcus equi. PBMC used for tetramer sorting had been depleted of CD14-expressing monocytes for a separate study before cryopreservation. From each donor, roughly 91,000 tetramer-negative cells were sorted and were analyzed alongside the tetramer-positive cells. Antigen-specific T cells were sorted from a handful of healthy South African adults using GMM-loaded CD1B tetramers.

The specimen sequenced was CD1b-GMM tetramer-negative cells sorted from PBMCs. The cell subset or site label, as the study defines it: T cells not binding CD1B-GMM tetramer, sorted from same donor. The rearranged chain carries TRBV19 and TRBJ2-7; 10 bases in the middle match TRBD2. The TCR was taken from an adult woman with latent tuberculosis. The sequence in DNA is TGTGCCAGTAGTATGTCGACTAGCGGGCCGCCCTACGAGCAGTACTTC. It is translated as CASSMSTSGPPYEQYF.